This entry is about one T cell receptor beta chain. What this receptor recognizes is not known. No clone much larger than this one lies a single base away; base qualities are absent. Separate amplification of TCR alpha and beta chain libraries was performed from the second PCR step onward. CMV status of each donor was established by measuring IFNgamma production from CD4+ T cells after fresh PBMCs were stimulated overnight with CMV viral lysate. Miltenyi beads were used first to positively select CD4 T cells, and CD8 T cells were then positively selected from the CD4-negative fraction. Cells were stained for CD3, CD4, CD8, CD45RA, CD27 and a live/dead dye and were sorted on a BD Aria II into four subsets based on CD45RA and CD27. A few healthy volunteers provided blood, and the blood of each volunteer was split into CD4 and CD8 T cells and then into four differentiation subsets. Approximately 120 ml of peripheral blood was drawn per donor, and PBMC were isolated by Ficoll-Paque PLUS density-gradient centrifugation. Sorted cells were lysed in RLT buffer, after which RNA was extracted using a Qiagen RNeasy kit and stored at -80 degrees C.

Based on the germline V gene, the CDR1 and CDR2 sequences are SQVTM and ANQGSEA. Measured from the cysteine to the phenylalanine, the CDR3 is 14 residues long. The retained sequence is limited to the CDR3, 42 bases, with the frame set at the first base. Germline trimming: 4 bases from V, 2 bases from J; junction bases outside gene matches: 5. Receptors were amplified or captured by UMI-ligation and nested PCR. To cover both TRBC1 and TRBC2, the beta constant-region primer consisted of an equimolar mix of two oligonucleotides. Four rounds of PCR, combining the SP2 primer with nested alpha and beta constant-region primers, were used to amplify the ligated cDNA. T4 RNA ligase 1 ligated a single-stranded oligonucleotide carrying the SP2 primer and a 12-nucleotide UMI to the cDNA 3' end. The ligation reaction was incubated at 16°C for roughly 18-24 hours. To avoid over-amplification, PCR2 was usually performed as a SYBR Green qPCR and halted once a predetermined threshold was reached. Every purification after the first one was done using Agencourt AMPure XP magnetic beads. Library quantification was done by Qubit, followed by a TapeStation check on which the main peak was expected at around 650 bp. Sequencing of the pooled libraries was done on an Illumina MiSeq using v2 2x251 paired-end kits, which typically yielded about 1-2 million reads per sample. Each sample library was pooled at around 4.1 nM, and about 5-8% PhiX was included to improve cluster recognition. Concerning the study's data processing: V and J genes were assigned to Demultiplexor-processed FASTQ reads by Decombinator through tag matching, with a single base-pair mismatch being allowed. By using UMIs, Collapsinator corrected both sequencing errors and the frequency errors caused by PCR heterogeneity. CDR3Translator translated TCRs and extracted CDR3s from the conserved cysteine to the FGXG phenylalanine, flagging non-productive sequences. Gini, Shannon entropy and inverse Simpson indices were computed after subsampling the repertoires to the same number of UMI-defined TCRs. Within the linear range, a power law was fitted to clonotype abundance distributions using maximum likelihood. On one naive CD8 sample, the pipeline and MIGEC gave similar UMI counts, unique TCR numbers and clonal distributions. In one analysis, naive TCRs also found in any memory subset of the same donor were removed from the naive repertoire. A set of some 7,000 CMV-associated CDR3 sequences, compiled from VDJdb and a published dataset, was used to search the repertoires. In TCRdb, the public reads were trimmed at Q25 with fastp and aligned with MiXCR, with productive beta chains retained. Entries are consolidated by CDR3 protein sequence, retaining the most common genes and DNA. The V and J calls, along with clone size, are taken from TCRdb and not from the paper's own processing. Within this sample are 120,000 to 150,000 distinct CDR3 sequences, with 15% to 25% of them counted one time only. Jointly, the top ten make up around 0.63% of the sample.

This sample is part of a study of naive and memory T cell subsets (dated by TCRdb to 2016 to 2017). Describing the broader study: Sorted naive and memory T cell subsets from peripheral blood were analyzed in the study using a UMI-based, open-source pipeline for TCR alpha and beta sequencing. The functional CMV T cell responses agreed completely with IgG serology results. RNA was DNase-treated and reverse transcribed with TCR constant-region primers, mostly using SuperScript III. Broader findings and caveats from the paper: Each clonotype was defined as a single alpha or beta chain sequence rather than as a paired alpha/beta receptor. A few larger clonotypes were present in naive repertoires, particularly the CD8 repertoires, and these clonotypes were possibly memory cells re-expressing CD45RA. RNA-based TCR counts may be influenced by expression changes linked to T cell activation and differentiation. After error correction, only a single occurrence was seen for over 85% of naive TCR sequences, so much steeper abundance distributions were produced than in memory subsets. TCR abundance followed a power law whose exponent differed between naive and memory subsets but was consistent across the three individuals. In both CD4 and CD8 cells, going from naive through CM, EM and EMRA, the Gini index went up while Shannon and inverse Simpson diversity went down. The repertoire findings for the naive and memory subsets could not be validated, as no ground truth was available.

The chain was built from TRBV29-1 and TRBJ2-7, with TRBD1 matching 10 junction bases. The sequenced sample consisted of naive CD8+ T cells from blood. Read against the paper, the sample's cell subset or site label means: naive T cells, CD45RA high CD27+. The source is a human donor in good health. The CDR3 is CSVAGQGLTYEQYF. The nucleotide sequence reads TGCAGCGTTGCGGGACAGGGGCTAACCTACGAGCAGTACTTC.